This T cell receptor beta chain appears in the sequencing data of a study of regulatory dendritic cells for organ transplantation. The study's findings and limits: Considerable individual heterogeneity was seen in alloreactive memory CD8+ T cells. Of resting T cell subsets, memory CD8+ had the most alloreactive clonotypes. Memory CD8+ clonal expansion seemed more limited with regulatory than mature dendritic cells. Memory CD8+ T cells were the most oligoclonal; naive cells were highly diverse.

Measured with immunoSEQ multiplex PCR; TCRdb has only the in-frame clones, and not every one. The sample lists under 50,000 clones, approximately 90% occurring once. Details on this clone: Its antigen is as yet unknown.

Trimming removed 2 bases from V and 7 bases from J; junction bases left unmatched: 9. Germline assignment: CDR1 GTSNPN and CDR2 SVGIG (reference sequence). CDR3 length equals 14 residues. The sequence derives from a human donor in good health. The chain couples TRBV30 to TRBJ1-2; 8 bases match TRBD1. Source material: naive CD8+ T cells from blood. The subset: CD45RA+ naive T cells. CDR3 region: CAWSSQGALSGYTF. The DNA for the CDR3 is TGTGCCTGGAGTAGCCAGGGGGCGTTGAGTGGCTACACCTTC.